Listed below are T cell receptor beta chains from one sample, sequenced in a study of blood T cell repertoires in COVID-19. Profiled with immunoSEQ multiplex PCR; TCRdb holds only in-frame clones, not every one. This table has approximately 110,000 clones, approximately 84% appearing once. Sequences were obtained from peripheral blood. The source is a human donor in a cohort sampled during active COVID-19. Each CDR3 is given with its conserved first and last residue. Each record gives: J gene, clone size, D gene, V gene, CDR3 DNA, CDR3 protein. The D gene is left open where the match is weak. Clone size, where shown, is once, few, many, or a class for clones that have expanded.

j_gene: TRBJ1-3; abundance: NA; d_gene: NA; v_gene: TRBV12-3/TRBV12-4; CDR3nt: TGTGCCAGCAGTATCAATGAGGGAAACACCATATATTTT; CDR3aa: CASSINEGNTIYF
j_gene: TRBJ1-2; abundance: NA; d_gene: NA; v_gene: TRBV24-1; CDR3nt: TGTGCCACCGGCCCAGGGGCCGGTGGCTACACCTTC; CDR3aa: CATGPGAGGYTF
j_gene: TRBJ2-7; abundance: NA; d_gene: NA; v_gene: TRBV5-1; CDR3nt: TGCGCCAGCAGCCCGGGTAGAGGTTACGAGCAGTACTTC; CDR3aa: CASSPGRGYEQYF
j_gene: TRBJ2-5; abundance: NA; d_gene: NA; v_gene: TRBV3-1/TRBV3-2; CDR3nt: TGTGCCAGCAGCCATATGTCGGACTACCAAGAGACCCAGTACTTC; CDR3aa: CASSHMSDYQETQYF
j_gene: TRBJ1-1; abundance: once; d_gene: TRBD1; v_gene: TRBV28; CDR3nt: TGTGCCAGCGATAAGACAGGGGGCACTGAAGCTTTCTTT; CDR3aa: CASDKTGGTEAFF
j_gene: TRBJ2-1; abundance: once; d_gene: TRBD2; v_gene: TRBV3-1/TRBV3-2; CDR3nt: TGTGCCAGCAGCCAAGTGCACTCGGGACTAGCGCTTTACAATGAGCAGTTCTTC; CDR3aa: CASSQVHSGLALYNEQFF
j_gene: TRBJ2-5; abundance: NA; d_gene: NA; v_gene: TRBV19; CDR3nt: TGTGCCAGTAGCGGGTCAGACAGAGAGACCCAGTACTTC; CDR3aa: CASSGSDRETQYF
j_gene: TRBJ2-6; abundance: few; d_gene: NA; v_gene: TRBV6-2/TRBV6-3; CDR3nt: TGTGCCAGCAGTTCGTCGTGGGGCCAGGCTGGGGCCAACGTCCTGACTTTC; CDR3aa: CASSSSWGQAGANVLTF
j_gene: TRBJ2-7; abundance: NA; d_gene: TRBD2; v_gene: TRBV27; CDR3nt: TGTGCCAGCAGTTCCAAAGAGCTAGCGGGAGGGTACGAGCAGTACTTC; CDR3aa: CASSSKELAGGYEQYF
j_gene: TRBJ2-4; abundance: NA; d_gene: TRBD2; v_gene: TRBV6-1; CDR3nt: TGTGCCAGCAGTGTCCGAGCGGGGCTAACCAAAAACATTCAGTACTTC; CDR3aa: CASSVRAGLTKNIQYF
j_gene: TRBJ2-1; abundance: NA; d_gene: TRBD2; v_gene: TRBV7-3; CDR3nt: TGTGCCAGCAGCTTAAGGCTAGCGGGAGATCTGAATGAGCAGTTCTTC; CDR3aa: CASSLRLAGDLNEQFF
j_gene: TRBJ1-1; abundance: once; d_gene: NA; v_gene: TRBV11-2; CDR3nt: TGTGCCAGCAGCTTGGGTGGAGGGCGGAACACTGAAGCTTTCTTT; CDR3aa: CASSLGGGRNTEAFF
j_gene: TRBJ2-7; abundance: NA; d_gene: NA; v_gene: TRBV12-3/TRBV12-4; CDR3nt: TGTGCCAGCAGGTTGGGCAATTACGAGCAGTACTTC; CDR3aa: CASRLGNYEQYF
j_gene: TRBJ1-5; abundance: NA; d_gene: TRBD1; v_gene: TRBV6-5; CDR3nt: TGTGCCAGCAGTTACGGACAGGGGGGCCAGCCCCAGCATTTT; CDR3aa: CASSYGQGGQPQHF
j_gene: TRBJ1-2; abundance: NA; d_gene: NA; v_gene: TRBV13; CDR3nt: TGTGCCAGCAGCTTAGGCACAGGGATTGATGGCTACACCTTC; CDR3aa: CASSLGTGIDGYTF
j_gene: TRBJ2-7; abundance: NA; d_gene: NA; v_gene: TRBV20-1; CDR3nt: TGCAGTGCTAGTGATGAGCAGGGTTCCTACGAGCAGTACTTC; CDR3aa: CSASDEQGSYEQYF
j_gene: TRBJ2-5; abundance: NA; d_gene: TRBD1; v_gene: TRBV28; CDR3nt: TGTGCCAGCAGCCCAGAGGGGGCCCTAAGCCAAGAGACCCAGTACTTC; CDR3aa: CASSPEGALSQETQYF
j_gene: TRBJ2-7; abundance: many; d_gene: NA; v_gene: TRBV7-9; CDR3nt: TGTGCCAGCAGCGCTCGGGAGCTCTACGAGCAGTACTTC; CDR3aa: CASSARELYEQYF
j_gene: TRBJ2-2; abundance: once; d_gene: TRBD1; v_gene: TRBV19; CDR3nt: TGTGCCAGTAGGGACAGGGCCAACACCGGGGAGCTGTTTTTT; CDR3aa: CASRDRANTGELFF
j_gene: TRBJ2-7; abundance: NA; d_gene: TRBD2; v_gene: TRBV2; CDR3nt: TGTGCCAGCAGTGAATCGCGGGAGGCCTACGAGCAGTACTTC; CDR3aa: CASSESREAYEQYF
j_gene: TRBJ2-6; abundance: NA; d_gene: TRBD1; v_gene: TRBV5-4; CDR3nt: TGTGCCAGCAGAAAGGACAGGGGGCTTGATGGGGCCAACGTCCTGACTTTC; CDR3aa: CASRKDRGLDGANVLTF
j_gene: TRBJ2-1; abundance: NA; d_gene: TRBD2; v_gene: TRBV11-1; CDR3nt: TGTGCCAGCAGCGGACTAGCGACCTACAATGAGCAGTTCTTC; CDR3aa: CASSGLATYNEQFF
j_gene: TRBJ2-3; abundance: NA; d_gene: TRBD2; v_gene: TRBV29-1; CDR3nt: TGCAGCGTTAAGTTGTCACTAGCGGGGGGGCAGGATACGCAGTATTTT; CDR3aa: CSVKLSLAGGQDTQYF
j_gene: TRBJ2-3; abundance: NA; d_gene: TRBD2; v_gene: TRBV5-1; CDR3nt: TGCGCCAGCAGCCAGACACTAGCGGGAGGCTCAGATACGCAGTATTTT; CDR3aa: CASSQTLAGGSDTQYF
j_gene: TRBJ1-5; abundance: few; d_gene: NA; v_gene: TRBV4-1; CDR3nt: TGCGCCAGCAGCCAAGCGACAGGCCTCGGCAATCAGCCCCAGCATTTT; CDR3aa: CASSQATGLGNQPQHF
j_gene: TRBJ2-1; abundance: once; d_gene: TRBD2; v_gene: TRBV4-2; CDR3nt: TGTGCCAGCAGCCAACAACCGGGACTAGCCGCCGAGCAGTTCTTC; CDR3aa: CASSQQPGLAAEQFF
j_gene: TRBJ1-2; abundance: few; d_gene: TRBD1; v_gene: TRBV28; CDR3nt: TGTGCCAGCAGTTTGGGACAGTTCTATGGCTACACCTTC; CDR3aa: CASSLGQFYGYTF